This T cell receptor beta chain originates from a study of T cell responses to AZD1222 COVID-19 vaccine. General study findings and limits: CD4 TCRs linked to vaccination spanned spike, dominating at 160-218 and 743-854. After two AZD1222 doses, spike-specific TCR breadth and depth rose versus day 0.

A note on this clone: Antigen specificity is unknown.

Only in-frame clones appear in the TCRdb table, and some are missing; sequencing was by immunoSEQ multiplex PCR. The sample lists roughly 150,000 clones; under 95% were seen once. This CDR3 is built from 15 residues. Trimming left V 3 bases short and J 0 bases short, with 12 bases between. Per the germline V gene, CDR1 is DFQATT and CDR2 is SNEGSKA (reference sequence). The V and J genes are TRBV20-1 and TRBJ1-3; a weak D match, TRBD1 (5 bases). The receptor was isolated from an adult who received the AZD1222 COVID-19 vaccine. The sequencing here drew on peripheral blood, taken 28 days after the second AZD1222 dose. CDR3 residues: CSASRGAHSGNTIYF. CDR3 sequence (DNA): TGCAGTGCTAGTCGTGGGGCCCACTCTGGAAACACCATATATTTT.